Each of the 6 T cell receptor beta chains below was sequenced from the same sample in a study of Ad26.COV2.S vaccination and SARS-CoV-2 variants. Assay: immunoSEQ multiplex PCR; the TCRdb copy retains only in-frame clones and omits some. The data contain about 350,000 clones, 92% of them singletons. The starting material was peripheral blood, obtained after recovery from COVID-19. The receptors were gathered from a human donor who had recovered from COVID-19.

This chain joins TRBV6-5 and TRBJ1-2, with D unclear. V lost 6 bases and J lost 7, with 9 bases in between. The CDR3 spans 11 residues. Germline V gives CDR1 MNHEY, CDR2 SVGAGI. The CDR3 DNA reads TGTGCCAGCAGCAATTGGGGTGGCTACACCTTC. Amino acid sequence: CASSNWGGYTF.

The chain recombines TRBV10-3 with TRBJ1-1; a possible D gene is TRBD1 (6 bases). The V gene lost 7 bases and the J gene lost 2 bases, with 11 bases spanning the gap. The CDR3 consists of 13 residues. CDR1 and CDR2 from the germline V gene are ENHRY and SYGVKD. CDR3 in amino acids: CAIKLDSNTEAFF. As DNA, the CDR3 is TGTGCCATCAAACTGGACAGTAACACTGAAGCTTTCTTT.

This chain uses TRBV19 with TRBJ2-1, with TRBD1 identical over 9 bases. The CDR3 consists of 14 residues. V trimming: 9 bases; J trimming: 4 bases; junction bases outside the gene matches: 7. Germline V gives CDR1 LNHDA, CDR2 SQIVND (reference sequence). The CDR3 region has the DNA TGTGCCAGCCAGACAGGGGGTTCATACAATGAGCAGTTCTTC. Protein sequence: CASQTGGSYNEQFF.

The chain joins TRBV21-1 to TRBJ1-1. TRBV21-1 is shown as a pseudogene. CDR3 length: 18 amino acids. The CDR3 loop reads CASSKLGGGPPEGTEAFF. The DNA of the CDR3 is TGTGCCAGCAGCAAATTAGGGGGGGGACCCCCCGAGGGCACTGAAGCTTTCTTT.

The V gene is TRBV7-2, the J gene TRBJ1-1; 9 bases line up with TRBD1. Germline loops: CDR1 SGHTA, CDR2 FQGNSA. Trimming took 4 bases from V and 6 from J; bases not matched to a gene: 12. The CDR3 extends over 16 amino acids. The CDR3 DNA sequence: TGTGCCAGCAGCTGGCGGAATGTGACAGGGGGTCCTGAAGCTTTCTTT. This gives the protein CASSWRNVTGGPEAFF.

The genes are TRBV5-5 and TRBJ2-7; 11 nucleotides align to TRBD2. Germline V CDR1 and CDR2: SGHKS, YYEKEE (reference sequence). Trimming cost V 4 bases and J 6 bases; bases outside gene matches: 3. This CDR3 is built from 13 residues. The CDR3 sequence: CASSLAGGSEQYF. CDR3 DNA: TGTGCCAGCAGCCTAGCGGGGGGTAGCGAGCAGTACTTC.